The sequence of this TCR beta chain was determined in a study of identifying expanded T cells in peripheral blood. This clone was counted once. V gave up 6 bases and J gave up 11 bases, with 20 bases separating them. The CDR3 is made up of 14 amino acids. Germline V gene data show CDR1 as SGHTA and CDR2 as FQGTGA. Repertoires were generated with immunoSEQ multiplex PCR, while TCRdb's copy carries only in-frame clones and drops some. This repertoire shows about 100,000 clones, 88% found once; its top ten account for approximately 5.7%. This chain joins TRBV7-3 and TRBJ2-1; the D gene is possibly TRBD2 (5 bases). Specimen: blood. The clonotype originates from a person aged 18 to 75 in good health. CDR3 in amino acids: CASRQPRADLKQFF. CDR3 bases: TGTGCCAGCAGACAACCTCGAGCGGACCTAAAGCAGTTCTTC.